These T cell receptor beta chains were read from a single sample in a study of cytomegalovirus exposure and HLA in healthy donors. The table came from immunoSEQ multiplex PCR; TCRdb's copy has only in-frame clones and leaves some out. Seen here are some 110,000 clones, about 70% observed once, and the top ten hold nearly 0.9%. The sample was PBMCs. Source of these receptors: a woman aged 25 to 45 in good health and CMV-seronegative. Each CDR3 is given with its conserved first and last residue. The order of the fields is CDR3 DNA, CDR3 protein, D gene, V gene, clone size, J gene. D genes are given only for firm matches. Some rows mark clone size as missing; the rest say once, few, many or name a class of expanded clone.

DNA: TGTGCCAGCTCCGGGACACCTAATCAGCCCCAGCATTTT
CDR3: CASSGTPNQPQHF
D: NA
V: TRBV18
size: NA
J: TRBJ1-5

DNA: TGTGCCAGCAGCTATAGCGGGAGTTATGGGAATGAGCAGTTCTTC
CDR3: CASSYSGSYGNEQFF
D: TRBD2
V: TRBV6-5
size: NA
J: TRBJ2-1

DNA: TGTGCCAGCAGCCAGGACGGACTAGCGGGAGTAGGCAATGAGCAGTTCTTC
CDR3: CASSQDGLAGVGNEQFF
D: TRBD2
V: TRBV4-2
size: NA
J: TRBJ2-1

DNA: TGCGCCAGCAGCTTGACGGGGATTGGGGAGACCCAGTACTTC
CDR3: CASSLTGIGETQYF
D: NA
V: TRBV5-1
size: NA
J: TRBJ2-5

DNA: TGTGCCAGCAGCCTACCGGGACTAGTATCCGGGGAGCTGTTTTTT
CDR3: CASSLPGLVSGELFF
D: TRBD2
V: TRBV27
size: NA
J: TRBJ2-2

DNA: TGTGCCAGCAGTCCGGGGGGTGGAGCAGATACGCAGTATTTT
CDR3: CASSPGGGADTQYF
D: TRBD2
V: TRBV6-1
size: NA
J: TRBJ2-3

DNA: TGTGCCACCTCAGGGTGGACCGGGGAGCTGTTTTTT
CDR3: CATSGWTGELFF
D: NA
V: TRBV25-1
size: NA
J: TRBJ2-2

DNA: TGTGCCATCAGTGGGATGGCGGGGGGGTTAGAAGCTTTCTTT
CDR3: CAISGMAGGLEAFF
D: NA
V: TRBV10-3
size: NA
J: TRBJ1-1

DNA: TGTGCCAGCAGCCAAGAACTCGCTAGCGGGGGGAATGAGCAGTTCTTC
CDR3: CASSQELASGGNEQFF
D: TRBD2
V: TRBV4-2
size: NA
J: TRBJ2-1

DNA: TGCGCCAGCAGCCAAATCCGAGGTGGGGCCAACGTCCTGACTTTC
CDR3: CASSQIRGGANVLTF
D: NA
V: TRBV4-3
size: NA
J: TRBJ2-6

DNA: TGTGCCACCGCGCCAAACGGGTTCACTAGCACAGATACGCAGTATTTT
CDR3: CATAPNGFTSTDTQYF
D: NA
V: TRBV28
size: once
J: TRBJ2-3

DNA: TGCGCCAGCAGCTTGACAGGGGGCACCTATGGCTACACCTTC
CDR3: CASSLTGGTYGYTF
D: TRBD1
V: TRBV5-1
size: NA
J: TRBJ1-2

DNA: TGTGCCTGGAGTCTCGCCTACGAGCAGTACTTC
CDR3: CAWSLAYEQYF
D: NA
V: TRBV30
size: NA
J: TRBJ2-7

DNA: TGTGCCAGCAGTTCGGGACTAGCCGCGAACACCGGGGAGCTGTTTTTT
CDR3: CASSSGLAANTGELFF
D: TRBD2
V: TRBV6-5
size: NA
J: TRBJ2-2

DNA: TGTGCCAGTAGTTTTCAGGCTTTCAGGGGCTACACCTTC
CDR3: CASSFQAFRGYTF
D: NA
V: TRBV19
size: NA
J: TRBJ1-2

DNA: TGTGCCAGCAGCGTGGGGGGGGGCAATCAGCCCCAGCATTTT
CDR3: CASSVGGGNQPQHF
D: NA
V: TRBV7-2
size: NA
J: TRBJ1-5